The 23 T cell receptor beta chains reported below all come from one sample, sequenced in a study of CD8+CD57+ T cells in acquired aplastic anemia. For CDR3 and TCR beta VDJ profiling, genomic DNA was the template used. One entry per CDR3 protein, called by TCRdb with MiXCR from the reads. The sample holds approximately 200,000 distinct CDR3 sequences, over 60% seen once. The sequencing sample was made of sorted CD4+, CD8+, or CD8+CD57+ T cells (not recorded which) from PBMCs. The receptors stem from a human donor with severe aplastic anemia or a healthy control (not recorded which).

The chain recombines TRBV20-1 with TRBJ2-3; D may be TRBD2 (6 bases). Deletions cut 3 bases from V and 4 bases from J, with 14 bases between. This CDR3 region has 14 residues. The germline V gene has CDR1 DFQATT and CDR2 SNEGSKA (reference sequence). The CDR3 loop reads CSASYLAMADTQYF. Here the CDR3 DNA reads TGCAGTGCTAGTTATCTAGCGATGGCAGATACGCAGTATTTT.

This clonotype was seen ten or more times. This chain joins TRBV3-1 and TRBJ2-1; 8 bases are a match to TRBD2. V lost 6 bases to trimming and J lost 2 bases; unmatched junction nucleotides: 9. The CDR3 contains 16 residues. Germline CDR1 is LGHDT and CDR2 is YNNKEL (reference sequence). As DNA, the CDR3 is TGTGCCAGCAGTTACGACAGCGGGGGACCCTACAATGAGCAGTTCTTC. Amino acids: CASSYDSGGPYNEQFF.

The V and J genes are TRBV7-9 and TRBJ2-7, with 8 bases matching TRBD1. V trimming: 5 bases; J trimming: 3 bases; junction bases outside the gene matches: 9. The length of the CDR3 is 15 residues. Germline assignment: CDR1 SEHNR and CDR2 FQNEAQ (reference sequence). In DNA, the CDR3 is TGTGCCAGCAGCGCCCCGGGACAGGACTTCTACGAGCAGTACTTC. Protein: CASSAPGQDFYEQYF.

The chain joins TRBV7-9 to TRBJ2-5; a possible D gene is TRBD2 (7 bases). Looked up from germline, CDR1 is SEHNR and CDR2 is FQNEAQ (reference sequence). Trimming left V 1 base short and J 4 bases short, with 19 bases between. The CDR3 runs 17 residues. The CDR3: CASSLGGGETGGETQYF. The CDR3, as DNA: TGTGCCAGCAGCTTAGGGGGGGGAGAGACAGGTGGAGAGACCCAGTACTTC.

The chain couples TRBV2 to TRBJ2-7; 7 positions match TRBD1. Germline CDR1 is SNHLY and CDR2 is FYNNEI. The CDR3 has 15 amino acids. The trim removed 5 bases at V and 1 base at J, leaving 8 bases unmatched. CDR3 DNA: TGTGCCAGCAGTCAGGGGGTAATGAGGTCCTACGAGCAGTACTTC. As protein: CASSQGVMRSYEQYF.

At least ten counts were recorded for this clonotype. The chain uses TRBV4-1 and TRBJ1-1; TRBD1 might be the D (5 bases). Germline V gives CDR1 MGHRA, CDR2 YSYEKL. Trimming removed 5 bases from V and 1 base from J, with 8 bases in between. This CDR3 spans 13 amino acids. The CDR3 is CASSFGGNTEAFF. CDR3 coding DNA: TGCGCCAGCAGCTTCGGGGGGAACACTGAAGCTTTCTTT.

This clonotype was counted only a few times. The J gene is TRBJ1-1, the V gene TRBV9; D is uncertain. This CDR3 has 13 residues. Germline CDR1 SGDLS, CDR2 YYNGEE. Trimming removed 0 bases from V and 1 base from J, with 4 bases in between. CDR3 sequence: CASSVAGNTEAFF. CDR3 in DNA: TGTGCCAGCAGCGTAGCAGGGAACACTGAAGCTTTCTTT.

The chain uses TRBV10-1 and TRBJ2-1; 10 bases match TRBD2. V was pared by 5 bases and J by 6 bases, with 4 bases of the junction left unmatched. Per germline, CDR1 WNHNN and CDR2 SYGVQD (reference sequence). The CDR3 consists of 14 residues. The CDR3 region has the DNA TGCGCCAGCAGTAAGGCTAGCGGGAGCAATGAGCAGTTCTTC. This encodes CASSKASGSNEQFF.

This clonotype was counted a few times. The chain joins TRBV10-3 to TRBJ1-2, with D uncertain. CDR1 is ENHRY and CDR2 is SYGVKD in the germline V gene. The V and J ends lost 3 bases and 2 bases respectively, with 10 bases between them. The CDR3 consists of 14 residues. CDR3 region: CAISDSSENYGYTF. The CDR3 nucleotides are TGTGCCATCAGTGATTCCAGTGAGAACTATGGCTACACCTTC.

This rearrangement joins TRBV6-5 to TRBJ2-7; D is possibly TRBD1 or TRBD2 (5 bases each). This CDR3 contains 13 residues. V lost 5 bases to trimming and J lost 6 bases, with 14 bases between them. Germline CDR1 reads MNHEY; CDR2 reads SVGAGI. CDR3 sequence reads: CASSGTLAVEQYF. The DNA of the CDR3 is TGTGCCAGCAGTGGGACCCTTGCGGTCGAGCAGTACTTC.

This clonotype was recorded only once. The rearrangement joins TRBV7-9 to TRBJ1-2, with D perhaps TRBD1 (6 bases). This CDR3 is built from 13 residues. Germline assignment: CDR1 SEHNR and CDR2 FQNEAQ (reference sequence). The V end was cut by 5 bases, the J end by 6 bases, with 13 bases between. CDR3 coding DNA: TGTGCCAGCAGCCTCACAGGGAGCCATGGCTACACCTTC. This sequence encodes CASSLTGSHGYTF.

Written as DNA, the CDR3 is TGTGCCAGTAGTATCCGCCTCGGGGGGGCACGGGGGGTTACTTACTACGAGCAGTACTTC. It yields the protein CASSIRLGGARGVTYYEQYF. The chain is built from TRBV19 and TRBJ2-7; 8 bases are a match to TRBD2. Germline CDR1 and CDR2: LNHDA and SQIVND (reference sequence). V shed 3 bases, J shed 3 bases, and the junction held 22 bases outside the gene matches. This CDR3 is 20 amino acids long. Using reference TRBV19 and TRBJ2-7 for the parts outside the CDR3, the full variable domain is DGGITQSPKYLFRKEGQNVTLSCEQNLNHDAMYWYRQDPGQGLRLIYYSQIVNDFQKGDIAEGYSVSREKKESFPLTVTSAQKNPTAFYLCASSIRLGGARGVTYYEQYFGPGTRLTVT.

The chain carries TRBV7-9 and TRBJ2-7; tentatively, D is TRBD1 (6 bases). Per germline, CDR1 SEHNR and CDR2 FQNEAQ (reference sequence). This CDR3 is 17 amino acids long. V was pared by 3 bases and J by 0 bases, with 18 bases between. Here the CDR3 DNA reads TGTGCCAGCAGCTTCGCTAATCCGGGACACAACTCCTACGAGCAGTACTTC. As protein: CASSFANPGHNSYEQYF.

The sample holds one count of this clonotype. The genes are TRBV20-1 and TRBJ2-7; TRBD1 agrees at 9 bases. Germline V gene lookup returns CDR1 DFQATT and CDR2 SNEGSKA (reference sequence). The CDR3 has 14 amino acids. Trimming took 1 base from V and 7 from J; bases not matched to a gene: 8. CDR3 loop: CSARGGQGPKEQYF. The CDR3 nucleotides are TGCAGTGCTAGAGGGGGACAGGGCCCCAAGGAGCAGTACTTC.

This clonotype turned up a few times. The chain joins TRBV27 to TRBJ2-3; D tentatively reads TRBD1 or TRBD2 (5 bases each). The length of the CDR3 is 15 residues. Germline CDR1 is MNHEY and CDR2 is SMNVEV (reference sequence). Between the trimmed V and J ends, which lost 7 bases and 2 bases, there was a span of 16 bases. Here the CDR3 reads CASTLRGALTDTQYF. The CDR3 nucleotides are TGTGCCAGCACTCTAAGAGGGGCCCTCACAGATACGCAGTATTTT.

This sequence joins TRBV7-9 and TRBJ2-1; 10 bases match TRBD2. V trimming: 10 bases; J trimming: 15 bases; junction bases outside the gene matches: 15. The CDR3 has 13 residues. Germline CDR1 is SEHNR and CDR2 is FQNEAQ (reference sequence). The chain's CDR3 is CATSEISGRPRFF. The CDR3 DNA reads TGTGCCACCAGTGAGATTAGCGGGAGGCCGAGGTTCTTC.

The V gene is TRBV7-9, the J gene TRBJ2-7; 7 nucleotides match TRBD1. This CDR3 region has 15 residues. Germline trimming cut 2 bases from V and 4 bases from J; bases unmatched to any gene: 8. Germline CDR1 reads SEHNR; CDR2 reads FQNEAQ (reference sequence). In DNA form, the CDR3 reads TGTGCCAGCAGCTTATCAGGGGGTTTTCCGTACGAGCAGTACTTC. Translating gives CASSLSGGFPYEQYF.

In this sample, this clonotype turned up a few times. V usage is TRBV12-3 or TRBV12-4 and J usage is TRBJ1-1; D perhaps matches TRBD1 (5 bases). The CDR3 is made up of 14 amino acids. Between the trimmed V and J ends, which lost 0 bases and 1 base, there was a span of 6 bases. CDR3 in amino acids: CASSLAGGNTEAFF. The CDR3 DNA follows: TGTGCCAGCAGTTTAGCGGGGGGGAACACTGAAGCTTTCTTT.

The genes are TRBV7-6 and TRBJ2-3, with unresolved D. Germline CDR1 and CDR2: SGHVS and FNYEAQ. This CDR3 comprises 13 residues. The germline V and J ends were trimmed by 11 bases and 2 bases, with 14 bases remaining between them. For the CDR3, the DNA is TGTGCCCGCAACTTAGTTGACACAGATACGCAGTATTTT. Its translation: CARNLVDTDTQYF.

In its sample, this clonotype was seen once. The V and J genes are TRBV7-2 and TRBJ2-7; tentatively, D is TRBD2 (6 bases). V gave up 6 bases and J gave up 6 bases, with 15 bases separating them. The CDR3 extends over 13 amino acids. Germline CDR1 and CDR2: SGHTA and FQGNSA. The CDR3 spells CASRHFGGVEQYF. CDR3 DNA sequence: TGTGCCAGCAGGCATTTTGGAGGGGTCGAGCAGTACTTC.

This clonotype was observed many times. This chain uses TRBV7-6 with TRBJ1-6; D is uncertain. Germline values: CDR1 SGHVS, CDR2 FNYEAQ. V lost 5 bases and J lost 11, with 13 bases in between. There are 13 residues in the CDR3. CDR3 sequence (DNA): TGTGCCAGCAGCATGACCCTAACGGCACCCCTCCACTTT. This gives the protein CASSMTLTAPLHF.

This clonotype was found once. This chain uses TRBV5-1 with TRBJ1-2; D is unclear. Germline assignment: CDR1 SGHRS and CDR2 YFSETQ. Deletions cut 6 bases from V and 12 bases from J, with 21 bases between. CDR3 size: 13 residues. This CDR3 is CASTPDPSSGNTF. The DNA of the CDR3 is TGCGCCAGCACCCCGGACCCTTCCTCTGGAAACACCTTC.

This clonotype was counted a few times. V gene TRBV27 combines with J gene TRBJ1-5; TRBD1 matches 7 bases. Per germline, CDR1 MNHEY and CDR2 SMNVEV (reference sequence). This CDR3 has 16 residues. Trimming removed 3 bases from V and 2 bases from J; junction bases left unmatched: 7. In DNA, the CDR3 is TGTGCCAGCAGTTTGACAGGGTCTTTCGGCAATCAGCCCCAGCATTTT. Encoded protein: CASSLTGSFGNQPQHF.